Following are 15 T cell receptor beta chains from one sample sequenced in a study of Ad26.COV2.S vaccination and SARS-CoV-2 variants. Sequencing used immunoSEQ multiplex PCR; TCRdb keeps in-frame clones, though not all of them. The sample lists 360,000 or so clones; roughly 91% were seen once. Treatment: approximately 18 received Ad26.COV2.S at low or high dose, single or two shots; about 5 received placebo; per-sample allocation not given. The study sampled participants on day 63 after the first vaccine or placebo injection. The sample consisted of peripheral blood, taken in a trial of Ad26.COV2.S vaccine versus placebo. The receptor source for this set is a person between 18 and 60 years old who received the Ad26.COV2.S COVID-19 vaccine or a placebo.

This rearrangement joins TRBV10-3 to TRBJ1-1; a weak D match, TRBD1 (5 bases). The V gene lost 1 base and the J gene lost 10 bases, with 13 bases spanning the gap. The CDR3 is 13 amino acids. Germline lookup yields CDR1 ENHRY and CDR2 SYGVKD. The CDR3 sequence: CAISELQGIGAFF. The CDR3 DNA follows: TGTGCCATCAGTGAGTTGCAGGGTATCGGAGCTTTCTTT.

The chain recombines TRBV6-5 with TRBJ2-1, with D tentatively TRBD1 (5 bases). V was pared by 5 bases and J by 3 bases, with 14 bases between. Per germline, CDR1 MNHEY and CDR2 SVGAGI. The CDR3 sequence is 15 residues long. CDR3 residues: CASSPDSLFYNEQFF. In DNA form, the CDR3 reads TGTGCCAGCAGTCCCGACAGCCTATTCTACAATGAGCAGTTCTTC.

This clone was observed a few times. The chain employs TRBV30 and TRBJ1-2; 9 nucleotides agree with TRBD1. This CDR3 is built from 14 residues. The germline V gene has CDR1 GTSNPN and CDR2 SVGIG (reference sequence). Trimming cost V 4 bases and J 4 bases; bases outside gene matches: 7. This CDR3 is CAWMGQGITYGYTF. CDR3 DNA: TGTGCCTGGATGGGACAGGGTATTACCTATGGCTACACCTTC.

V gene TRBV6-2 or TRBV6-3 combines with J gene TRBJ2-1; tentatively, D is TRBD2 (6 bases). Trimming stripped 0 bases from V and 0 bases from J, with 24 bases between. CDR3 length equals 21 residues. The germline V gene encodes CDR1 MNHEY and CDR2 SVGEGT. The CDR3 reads CASSYSISSTPTGSSYNEQFF. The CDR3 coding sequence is TGTGCCAGCAGTTACTCGATTTCCAGTACGCCAACCGGGAGCTCCTACAATGAGCAGTTCTTC.

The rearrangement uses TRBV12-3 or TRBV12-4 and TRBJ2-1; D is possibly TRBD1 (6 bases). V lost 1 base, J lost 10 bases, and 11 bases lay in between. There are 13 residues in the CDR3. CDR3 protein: CASSLEQGREQFF. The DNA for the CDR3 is TGTGCCAGCAGTTTAGAACAGGGTAGAGAGCAGTTCTTC.

The CDR3 nucleotides read TGCGCCAGCAATGAATCTGTCTCTGGGGCCAACGTCCTGACTTTC. Protein product: CASNESVSGANVLTF. The rearrangement uses TRBV10-1 and TRBJ2-6; D is undetermined. V lost 7 bases and J 0 bases, leaving 10 bases between the germline ends. The CDR3 length is 15 residues. Germline CDR1 and CDR2: WNHNN and SYGVQD (reference sequence).

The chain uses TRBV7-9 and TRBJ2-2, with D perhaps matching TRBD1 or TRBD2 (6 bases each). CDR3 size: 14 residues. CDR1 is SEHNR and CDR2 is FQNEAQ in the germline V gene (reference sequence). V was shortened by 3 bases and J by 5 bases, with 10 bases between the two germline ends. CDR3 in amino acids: CASSFTGRTGELFF. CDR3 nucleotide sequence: TGTGCCAGCAGCTTTACAGGGAGGACCGGGGAGCTGTTTTTT.

The chain's CDR3 is CASSQDPPGPQETQYF. For the CDR3, the DNA is TGCGCCAGCAGCCAGGATCCACCAGGGCCCCAAGAGACCCAGTACTTC. The genes are TRBV4-1 and TRBJ2-5, with a tentative D call TRBD1 (5 bases). The V gene lost 3 bases and the J gene lost 1 base, with 15 bases spanning the gap. The CDR3 spans 16 residues. Germline CDR1 reads MGHRA; CDR2 reads YSYEKL.

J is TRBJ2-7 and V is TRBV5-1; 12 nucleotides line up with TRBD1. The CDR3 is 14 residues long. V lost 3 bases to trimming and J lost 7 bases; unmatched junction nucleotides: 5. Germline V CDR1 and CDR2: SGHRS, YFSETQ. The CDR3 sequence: CASSWGTGGDEQYF. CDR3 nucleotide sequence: TGCGCCAGCAGCTGGGGGACAGGGGGCGATGAGCAGTACTTC.

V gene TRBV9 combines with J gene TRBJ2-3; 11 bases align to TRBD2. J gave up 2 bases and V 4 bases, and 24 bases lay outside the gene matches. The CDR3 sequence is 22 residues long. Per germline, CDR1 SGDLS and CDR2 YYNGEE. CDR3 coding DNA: TGTGCCAGCAGCAATACCCTGGGGCTAGCGGGGGGTCAGAGTCAAAACACAGATACGCAGTATTTT. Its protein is CASSNTLGLAGGQSQNTDTQYF.

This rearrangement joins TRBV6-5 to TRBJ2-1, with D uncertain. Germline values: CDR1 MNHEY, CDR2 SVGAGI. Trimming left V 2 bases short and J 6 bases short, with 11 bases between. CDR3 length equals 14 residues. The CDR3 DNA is TGTGCCAGCAGTTACATTAGGGAAGTCAATGAGCAGTTCTTC. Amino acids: CASSYIREVNEQFF.

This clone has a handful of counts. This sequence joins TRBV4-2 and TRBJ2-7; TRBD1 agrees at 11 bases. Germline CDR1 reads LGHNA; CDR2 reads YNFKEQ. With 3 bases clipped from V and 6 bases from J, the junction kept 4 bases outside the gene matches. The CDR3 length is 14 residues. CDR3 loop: CASSQTGTGGEQYF. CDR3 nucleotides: TGTGCCAGCAGCCAGACCGGGACAGGGGGCGAGCAGTACTTC.

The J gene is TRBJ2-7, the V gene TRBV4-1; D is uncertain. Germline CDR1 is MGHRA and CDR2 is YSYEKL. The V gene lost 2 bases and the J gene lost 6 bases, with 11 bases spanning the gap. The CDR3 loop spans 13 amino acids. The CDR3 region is CASSQRSGFEQYF. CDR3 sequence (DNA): TGCGCCAGCAGCCAACGGTCAGGCTTCGAGCAGTACTTC.

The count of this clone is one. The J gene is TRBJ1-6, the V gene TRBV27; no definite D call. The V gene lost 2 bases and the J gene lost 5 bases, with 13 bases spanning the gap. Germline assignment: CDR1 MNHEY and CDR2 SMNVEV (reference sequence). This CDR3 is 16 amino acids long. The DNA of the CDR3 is TGTGCCAGCAGTTTAAGGCTTCAGCGAAATAATTCACCCCTCCACTTT. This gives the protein CASSLRLQRNNSPLHF.

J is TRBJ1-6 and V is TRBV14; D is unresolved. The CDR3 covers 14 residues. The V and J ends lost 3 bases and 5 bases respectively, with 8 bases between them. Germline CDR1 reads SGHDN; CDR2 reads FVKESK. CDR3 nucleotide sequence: TGTGCCAGCAGCCAGGTTGGGGATAATTCACCCCTCCACTTT. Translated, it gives CASSQVGDNSPLHF. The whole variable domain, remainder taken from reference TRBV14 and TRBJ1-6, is EAGVTQFPSHSVIEKGQTVTLRCDPISGHDNLYWYRRVMGKEIKFLLHFVKESKQDESGMPNNRFLAERTGGTYSTLKVQPAELEDSGVYFCASSQVGDNSPLHFGNGTRLTVT.